This is a list of T cell receptor beta chains from one sample in a study of vaccination effects on CD4 cells after COVID-19. The data were produced by immunoSEQ multiplex PCR, yet TCRdb's version contains in-frame clones alone and is incomplete. This sample carries some 69,000 clones, roughly four fifths of them seen once, and the ten largest clones take roughly 3.1%. These receptors' antigens are unknown. Sequencing was performed on CD4+ T cells from PBMCs cultured with HCoV-NL63 spike peptides, taken before COVID-19 vaccination. These receptors all stem from a human donor who received a COVID-19 vaccine. The CDR3 runs from the conserved cysteine through the conserved F or W. Fields, in order: clone size, J gene, V gene, D gene, CDR3 DNA, CDR3 protein. A D gene is named only where the DNA matches it firmly. The size field is filled for only some rows; it gives once, few, many or a size class.

clone_size: NA
j_call: TRBJ1-2
v_call: TRBV7-2
d_call: TRBD1
cdr3_nt: TGTGCCAGCAGCAGACCCGGGACAGAACGATATGGCTACACCTTC
cdr3_aa: CASSRPGTERYGYTF

clone_size: once
j_call: TRBJ2-1
v_call: TRBV18
d_call: NA
cdr3_nt: TGTGCCAGCTCACCACGTCAGGGGTCACGTTATGAGCAGTTCTTC
cdr3_aa: CASSPRQGSRYEQFF

clone_size: NA
j_call: TRBJ2-5
v_call: TRBV18
d_call: NA
cdr3_nt: TGTGCCAGCTCACCGTTAGGCAGCTTGTTACAAGAGACCCAGTACTTC
cdr3_aa: CASSPLGSLLQETQYF

clone_size: NA
j_call: TRBJ1-3
v_call: TRBV27
d_call: TRBD1
cdr3_nt: TGTGCCAGCAGTTCAACCCACTGGACAGGACACTCTGGAAACACCATATATTTT
cdr3_aa: CASSSTHWTGHSGNTIYF

clone_size: NA
j_call: TRBJ2-1
v_call: TRBV3-1/TRBV3-2
d_call: TRBD2
cdr3_nt: TGTGCCAGCAGCCGGACTAGCGGGGGTACCTACAATGAGCAGTTCTTC
cdr3_aa: CASSRTSGGTYNEQFF

clone_size: once
j_call: TRBJ2-5
v_call: TRBV28
d_call: TRBD2
cdr3_nt: TGTGCCAGCAGTTCCCCTAGCGGGGGAGGGGAGACCCAGTACTTC
cdr3_aa: CASSSPSGGGETQYF

clone_size: few
j_call: TRBJ1-1
v_call: TRBV7-2
d_call: NA
cdr3_nt: TGTGCCAGCAGCTCGAGGGTGTTGAACACTGAAGCTTTCTTT
cdr3_aa: CASSSRVLNTEAFF

clone_size: NA
j_call: TRBJ1-6
v_call: TRBV23-1
d_call: NA
cdr3_nt: TGCGCCAGCAGTCAATCGAACAATAGGAATTCACCCCTCCACTTT
cdr3_aa: CASSQSNNRNSPLHF

clone_size: NA
j_call: TRBJ1-2
v_call: TRBV5-6
d_call: NA
cdr3_nt: TGTGCCAGCACCGATTGGGGGCTTAACTATGGCTACACCTTC
cdr3_aa: CASTDWGLNYGYTF

clone_size: NA
j_call: TRBJ2-5
v_call: TRBV9
d_call: NA
cdr3_nt: TGTGCCAGCAGCCCCCGGACGGGGTCGGAGACCCAGTACTTC
cdr3_aa: CASSPRTGSETQYF

clone_size: few
j_call: TRBJ1-2
v_call: TRBV7-9
d_call: NA
cdr3_nt: TGTGCCAGCAGCTTAGGGGGGGCCTTATATGGCTACACCTTC
cdr3_aa: CASSLGGALYGYTF

clone_size: NA
j_call: TRBJ1-6
v_call: TRBV28
d_call: NA
cdr3_nt: TGTGCCAGCAAGGCAGGAACCATTAATTCACCCCTCCACTTT
cdr3_aa: CASKAGTINSPLHF

clone_size: NA
j_call: TRBJ2-2
v_call: TRBV24-1
d_call: NA
cdr3_nt: TGTGCCACCAGTGAACTTGACAGCGACCACGGGGAGCTGTTTTTT
cdr3_aa: CATSELDSDHGELFF

clone_size: NA
j_call: TRBJ2-5
v_call: TRBV5-1
d_call: TRBD2
cdr3_nt: TGCGCCAGCAGCACAAGCGGGGGGGCCGCCGAGACCCAGTACTTC
cdr3_aa: CASSTSGGAAETQYF

clone_size: NA
j_call: TRBJ2-1
v_call: TRBV7-3
d_call: NA
cdr3_nt: TGTGCCAGCAGCTTAGGACAGCCCTACAATGAGCAGTTCTTC
cdr3_aa: CASSLGQPYNEQFF

clone_size: NA
j_call: TRBJ1-4
v_call: TRBV28
d_call: TRBD1
cdr3_nt: TGTGCCAGCAGTTTAGGACAGGGGGCTTATAATGAAAAACTGTTTTTT
cdr3_aa: CASSLGQGAYNEKLFF

clone_size: once
j_call: TRBJ2-3
v_call: TRBV29-1
d_call: NA
cdr3_nt: TGCAGCGTCCTCAACACTGGGGTTGGGGGCACAGATACGCAGTATTTT
cdr3_aa: CSVLNTGVGGTDTQYF

clone_size: NA
j_call: TRBJ2-6
v_call: TRBV19
d_call: TRBD1
cdr3_nt: TGTGCCAGTAGTATATATAGCAGGACAGGCCTCTCTGGGGCCAACGTCCTGACTTTC
cdr3_aa: CASSIYSRTGLSGANVLTF

clone_size: NA
j_call: TRBJ2-5
v_call: TRBV18
d_call: TRBD2
cdr3_nt: TGTGCCAGCTCACCACTTCCGCTAGCGGGGGAAGAGACCCAGTACTTC
cdr3_aa: CASSPLPLAGEETQYF

clone_size: NA
j_call: TRBJ1-2
v_call: TRBV12-3/TRBV12-4
d_call: TRBD1
cdr3_nt: TGTGCCAGCAGTTTAAAAGGGGGCGGTGGCTACACCTTC
cdr3_aa: CASSLKGGGGYTF

clone_size: NA
j_call: TRBJ2-2
v_call: TRBV24-1
d_call: NA
cdr3_nt: TGTGCCACCAGTGACAGGGCGGTTTTCACCGGGGAGCTGTTTTTT
cdr3_aa: CATSDRAVFTGELFF

clone_size: NA
j_call: TRBJ2-5
v_call: TRBV9
d_call: TRBD2
cdr3_nt: TGTGCCAGCAGCCCACCCTGGGGGGGCGGGGGGGCAGGAGAGACCCAGTACTTC
cdr3_aa: CASSPPWGGGGAGETQYF

clone_size: NA
j_call: TRBJ2-3
v_call: TRBV24-1
d_call: TRBD2
cdr3_nt: TGTGCCACCAGTATGGCGGGGGGAAACACAGATACGCAGTATTTT
cdr3_aa: CATSMAGGNTDTQYF

clone_size: NA
j_call: TRBJ2-2
v_call: TRBV3-1/TRBV3-2
d_call: TRBD1
cdr3_nt: TGTGCCAGCAGTCGACAGGGGGTTAACACCGGGGAGCTGTTTTTT
cdr3_aa: CASSRQGVNTGELFF

clone_size: few
j_call: TRBJ1-1
v_call: TRBV28
d_call: TRBD1
cdr3_nt: TGTGCCAGCGGGTTAGGGGGCCGGAACACTGAAGCTTTCTTT
cdr3_aa: CASGLGGRNTEAFF

clone_size: few
j_call: TRBJ1-4
v_call: TRBV5-6
d_call: TRBD1
cdr3_nt: TGTGCCAGCAGCTTGTTAGGACAGGGGAGGAATGAAAAACTGTTTTTT
cdr3_aa: CASSLLGQGRNEKLFF

clone_size: NA
j_call: TRBJ2-4
v_call: TRBV6-1
d_call: NA
cdr3_nt: TGTGCCAGCACCCCAAACATTCAGTACTTC
cdr3_aa: CASTPNIQYF

clone_size: NA
j_call: TRBJ1-2
v_call: TRBV24-1
d_call: NA
cdr3_nt: TGTGCCACCAGTGACGAGACAGACCCCTATGGCTACACCTTC
cdr3_aa: CATSDETDPYGYTF

clone_size: NA
j_call: TRBJ2-1
v_call: TRBV1
d_call: NA
cdr3_nt: TGCACCAGCAGCCAAGAGTGGCGTAATGCTGTTAATGAGCAGTTCTTC
cdr3_aa: CTSSQEWRNAVNEQFF

clone_size: NA
j_call: TRBJ1-1
v_call: TRBV29-1
d_call: NA
cdr3_nt: TGCAGCGTTGTGGGGGGCCCATACACTGAAGCTTTCTTT
cdr3_aa: CSVVGGPYTEAFF

clone_size: NA
j_call: TRBJ1-5
v_call: TRBV11-2
d_call: NA
cdr3_nt: TGTGCCAGCAGCTTAGATCGGACAGCTAATCAGCCCCAGCATTTT
cdr3_aa: CASSLDRTANQPQHF

clone_size: once
j_call: TRBJ2-5
v_call: TRBV2
d_call: NA
cdr3_nt: TGTGCCAGCAAAGCAGAACAAGAGACCCAGTACTTC
cdr3_aa: CASKAEQETQYF

clone_size: NA
j_call: TRBJ1-3
v_call: TRBV4-3
d_call: TRBD1
cdr3_nt: TGCGCCAGCAGCAAGGGGACAGGGGGCCGATCTGGAAACACCATATATTTT
cdr3_aa: CASSKGTGGRSGNTIYF

clone_size: few
j_call: TRBJ1-2
v_call: TRBV24-1
d_call: NA
cdr3_nt: TGTGCCACCAGTGATTTTTACGCTTCTGAGGGCTACACCTTC
cdr3_aa: CATSDFYASEGYTF

clone_size: NA
j_call: TRBJ2-2
v_call: TRBV27
d_call: NA
cdr3_nt: TGTGCCAGCAGTTTATTGGGGGTTAACACCGGGGAGCTGTTTTTT
cdr3_aa: CASSLLGVNTGELFF

clone_size: NA
j_call: TRBJ1-5
v_call: TRBV27
d_call: NA
cdr3_nt: TGTGCCAGCAGTCCGGCGGGAGGAGTGAGCAATCAGCCCCAGCATTTT
cdr3_aa: CASSPAGGVSNQPQHF

clone_size: NA
j_call: TRBJ2-6
v_call: TRBV28
d_call: NA
cdr3_nt: TGTGCCAGCAGTTTAAGAGGGACCGGGGCCAACGTCCTGACTTTC
cdr3_aa: CASSLRGTGANVLTF

clone_size: once
j_call: TRBJ1-2
v_call: TRBV6-5
d_call: NA
cdr3_nt: TGTGCCAGCAGGTTTCCGCGTGGCTACACCTTC
cdr3_aa: CASRFPRGYTF

clone_size: once
j_call: TRBJ2-5
v_call: TRBV12-3/TRBV12-4
d_call: NA
cdr3_nt: TGTGCCAGCAACAGGTACCTCCAAGAGACCCAGTACTTC
cdr3_aa: CASNRYLQETQYF

clone_size: NA
j_call: TRBJ2-4
v_call: TRBV24-1
d_call: NA
cdr3_nt: TGTGCCACCAGTGATAACAGGGTCGGGGCCAAAAACATTCAGTACTTC
cdr3_aa: CATSDNRVGAKNIQYF

clone_size: few
j_call: TRBJ2-3
v_call: TRBV5-8
d_call: NA
cdr3_nt: TGTGCCGCGATTGGGGGTACGCAGTATTTT
cdr3_aa: CAAIGGTQYF

clone_size: few
j_call: TRBJ1-5
v_call: TRBV30
d_call: TRBD1
cdr3_nt: TGTGCCTGGAAATTGGGACAGGGCGATATTGGCAATCAGCCCCAGCATTTT
cdr3_aa: CAWKLGQGDIGNQPQHF

clone_size: NA
j_call: TRBJ2-1
v_call: TRBV27
d_call: TRBD2
cdr3_nt: TGTGCCAGCAGTCTAGGGTGGGGCGGGGGGGTATACAATGAGCAGTTCTTC
cdr3_aa: CASSLGWGGGVYNEQFF

clone_size: NA
j_call: TRBJ2-1
v_call: TRBV9
d_call: TRBD2
cdr3_nt: TGTGCCAGCAGCGTAGGGGACTGGGGGGGAGGTGAGCAGTTCTTC
cdr3_aa: CASSVGDWGGGEQFF

clone_size: NA
j_call: TRBJ2-1
v_call: TRBV6-5
d_call: NA
cdr3_nt: TGTGCCAGCAGGCGGCTTTATGTCGCCAATGAGCAGTTCTTC
cdr3_aa: CASRRLYVANEQFF

clone_size: NA
j_call: TRBJ1-1
v_call: TRBV14
d_call: NA
cdr3_nt: TGTGCCAGCAGCACTCGAACAGGGAGGGGAACTGAAGCTTTCTTT
cdr3_aa: CASSTRTGRGTEAFF

clone_size: NA
j_call: TRBJ2-5
v_call: TRBV7-2
d_call: NA
cdr3_nt: TGTGCCAGCAGCTTAATGACGAGCGTAGAGACCCAGTACTTC
cdr3_aa: CASSLMTSVETQYF

clone_size: NA
j_call: TRBJ2-1
v_call: TRBV5-8
d_call: TRBD2
cdr3_nt: TGTGCCAGCCCGGAACTACTAGCGGGGGGGCTCAGTGGGAATGAGCAGTTCTTC
cdr3_aa: CASPELLAGGLSGNEQFF

clone_size: NA
j_call: TRBJ1-6
v_call: TRBV6-1
d_call: NA
cdr3_nt: TGTGCCAGCAGTGACGGACGGAAAAATAATTCACCCCTCCACTTT
cdr3_aa: CASSDGRKNNSPLHF

clone_size: NA
j_call: TRBJ1-1
v_call: TRBV11-2
d_call: NA
cdr3_nt: TGTGCCAGCAGCCCCCGTCGGTTACTGAACACTGAAGCTTTCTTT
cdr3_aa: CASSPRRLLNTEAFF

clone_size: NA
j_call: TRBJ1-6
v_call: TRBV20-1
d_call: NA
cdr3_nt: TGCAGTGCTAGTAAGGACAGTTATTCACCCCTCCACTTT
cdr3_aa: CSASKDSYSPLHF

clone_size: NA
j_call: TRBJ2-1
v_call: TRBV20-1
d_call: NA
cdr3_nt: TGCAGTGCTAGTGGGTGGGGTGAGCAGTTCTTC
cdr3_aa: CSASGWGEQFF

clone_size: NA
j_call: TRBJ2-5
v_call: TRBV30
d_call: NA
cdr3_nt: TGTGCCTGGGGAAGGGGGGTGGGGACCCAGTACTTC
cdr3_aa: CAWGRGVGTQYF

clone_size: NA
j_call: TRBJ1-6
v_call: TRBV5-1
d_call: TRBD1
cdr3_nt: TGCGCCAGCAGCCCATACGGAGGACAGGGATCAAGTTCACCCCTCCACTTT
cdr3_aa: CASSPYGGQGSSSPLHF

clone_size: once
j_call: TRBJ2-1
v_call: TRBV7-2
d_call: NA
cdr3_nt: TGTGCCAGCAGCTTAGTGGGCACCCCGAGCTCCTACAATGAGCAGTTCTTC
cdr3_aa: CASSLVGTPSSYNEQFF

clone_size: NA
j_call: TRBJ1-2
v_call: TRBV6-2/TRBV6-3
d_call: NA
cdr3_nt: TGTGCCAGCAGTACCCGGGGACGGATCAACTATGGCTACACCTTC
cdr3_aa: CASSTRGRINYGYTF

clone_size: NA
j_call: TRBJ1-3
v_call: TRBV5-5
d_call: NA
cdr3_nt: TGTGCCAGCAGCTTGTCGGGGGGCGCAGAAAACACCATATATTTT
cdr3_aa: CASSLSGGAENTIYF

clone_size: NA
j_call: TRBJ1-5
v_call: TRBV24-1
d_call: TRBD1
cdr3_nt: TGTGCCACCAGTTCAGGGGGCCATGGCAATCAGCCCCAGCATTTT
cdr3_aa: CATSSGGHGNQPQHF

clone_size: NA
j_call: TRBJ1-1
v_call: TRBV5-1
d_call: NA
cdr3_nt: TGCGCCAGCAGCCACCGGGGGCAGGTGAACACTGAAGCTTTCTTT
cdr3_aa: CASSHRGQVNTEAFF